Below, 15 T cell receptor beta chains from the same sample are listed, as sequenced in a study of control samples from healthy donors and cancer patients. Only in-frame clones appear in the TCRdb table, and some are missing; sequencing was by immunoSEQ multiplex PCR. Here the sample spans fewer than 90,000 clones, around nine tenths being singletons. The sequencing sample was made of blood. All receptors derive from a woman aged 50 to 60 in good health.

The rearrangement uses TRBV4-1 and TRBJ2-1; TRBD1 aligns across 9 bases. Trimming removed 0 bases from V and 4 bases from J; junction bases left unmatched: 7. The germline V gene encodes CDR1 MGHRA and CDR2 YSYEKL. The CDR3 runs to 17 residues. The CDR3 bases are TGCGCCAGCAGCCAAGACCCGGGCGGGACAGGGTACAATGAGCAGTTCTTC. It specifies CASSQDPGGTGYNEQFF.

The rearrangement uses TRBV12-5 and TRBJ2-7; no reliable D call. The CDR3 totals 11 residues. Trimming shortened V by 1 base and J by 2 bases, and 0 bases separated the two germline ends. Looked up from germline, CDR1 is LGHNT and CDR2 is FRNRAP. The CDR3 DNA follows: TGTGCTAGTGGTTTGGCCTACGAGCAGTACTTC. Residues: CASGLAYEQYF.

This chain uses TRBV19 with TRBJ2-1; 9 nucleotides line up with TRBD1. Germline lookup yields CDR1 LNHDA and CDR2 SQIVND (reference sequence). V was pared by 8 bases and J by 12 bases, with 20 bases of the junction left unmatched. The CDR3 contains 16 residues. CDR3 in DNA: TGTGCCAGTTATCAATCATCCGGGACAGGGTACGGGGGGCAGTTCTTC. Translating it yields CASYQSSGTGYGGQFF. The full variable domain, its missing parts supplied by reference TRBV19 and TRBJ2-1, is DGGITQSPKYLFRKEGQNVTLSCEQNLNHDAMYWYRQDPGQGLRLIYYSQIVNDFQKGDIAEGYSVSREKKESFPLTVTSAQKNPTAFYLCASYQSSGTGYGGQFFGPGTRLTVL.

As to this clone: One end of the junction does not line up with germline, which may come from a read error. The genes are TRBV24-1 and TRBJ1-2, with 10 bases lining up with TRBD1. Germline CDR1 and CDR2: KGHDR and SFDVKD. The CDR3 totals 14 residues. The CDR3 region has the DNA TGTGTCACCAGTGGCGGACAGGGGGGCTATGGCTACACCTTC. This codes for CVTSGGQGGYGYTF.

This chain links TRBV18 with TRBJ1-1; 10 nucleotides line up with TRBD1. The trim removed 5 bases at V and 3 bases at J, leaving 12 bases unmatched. This CDR3 region has 17 residues. Germline loops: CDR1 KGHSH, CDR2 LQKENI. The CDR3 coding sequence is TGTGCCAGCTCATACGGACAGGGGGTTTTGGGGTACACTGAAGCTTTCTTT. Protein: CASSYGQGVLGYTEAFF.

The chain links TRBV4-1 to TRBJ2-7, with D perhaps TRBD1 (5 bases). Germline CDR1 MGHRA, CDR2 YSYEKL. V dropped 0 bases and J dropped 3 bases, with 6 bases sitting between them. The CDR3 runs 13 residues. CDR3 DNA: TGCGCCAGCAGCCAAGAACAGGTCTACGAGCAGTACTTC. Protein product: CASSQEQVYEQYF.

The chain has TRBV6-5 and TRBJ1-1, with TRBD1 matching over 7 bases. J was trimmed by 3 bases and V by 7 bases; bases with no gene match: 8. The CDR3 runs 14 residues. Germline CDR1 MNHEY, CDR2 SVGAGI. CDR3 loop: CASTYSRGYTEAFF. The CDR3 DNA follows: TGTGCCAGCACCTACTCCAGGGGGTACACTGAAGCTTTCTTT.

V and J are TRBV5-5 and TRBJ1-6; TRBD1 matches at 8 bases. CDR3 length: 14 amino acids. The ends lost 3 bases at V and 10 bases at J; junction bases unmatched: 6. The germline gives CDR1 SGHKS, CDR2 YYEKEE (reference sequence). The CDR3 loop is CASSSRTGKSPLHF. In nucleotides, the CDR3 is TGTGCCAGCAGCTCTAGGACAGGGAAATCACCCCTCCACTTT.

The chain employs TRBV6-5 and TRBJ2-3, with 10 bases identical to TRBD2. The germline gives CDR1 MNHEY, CDR2 SVGAGI. V shed 6 bases, J shed 9 bases, and the junction held 12 bases outside the gene matches. The CDR3 has 15 residues. The CDR3 region has the DNA TGTGCCAGCAGAAGCGGGGGGGCCGGCTCTGGGACGCAGTATTTT. Amino acids: CASRSGGAGSGTQYF.

This clone was seen only once. The chain combines TRBV6-5 with TRBJ2-2; 9 bases are a match to TRBD2. The junction had 6 bases not matched to a gene; V was cut back by 8 bases and J by 2 bases. The CDR3 consists of 15 residues. Germline assignment: CDR1 MNHEY and CDR2 SVGAGI. The CDR3 sequence is CASPSSGANTGELFF. The CDR3 nucleotides are TGTGCCAGCCCGTCTAGCGGGGCCAACACCGGGGAGCTGTTTTTT.

CDR3 sequence: CASSVESISSGANVLTF. The CDR3 DNA follows: TGTGCCAGCAGCGTAGAGTCCATTTCGTCCGGGGCCAACGTCCTGACTTTC. The chain employs TRBV9 and TRBJ2-6, with D hard to call. The CDR3 has 17 amino acids. Germline CDR1 and CDR2: SGDLS and YYNGEE. Trimming cost V 0 bases and J 4 bases, with 14 bases left between them.

The rearrangement joins TRBV2 to TRBJ2-6; TRBD1 might be the D (6 bases). Trimming left V 7 bases short and J 4 bases short, with 20 bases between. CDR1 SNHLY and CDR2 FYNNEI come from the germline V gene. This CDR3 spans 17 amino acids. CDR3 in amino acids: CASTLAGTGTGANVLTF. The CDR3 DNA reads as TGTGCCAGCACGTTAGCAGGAACAGGGACCGGGGCCAACGTCCTGACTTTC.

The chain links TRBV5-1 to TRBJ2-3; D assignment may be TRBD1 or TRBD2 (5 bases each). The CDR3 extends over 15 amino acids. Looked up from germline, CDR1 is SGHRS and CDR2 is YFSETQ. The ends were cut back, 2 bases at V and 2 bases at J, with 12 bases in the middle. CDR3 protein: CASSFGRQITDTQYF. The DNA for the CDR3 is TGCGCCAGCAGCTTTGGGAGACAGATCACAGATACGCAGTATTTT.

The chain employs TRBV6-4 and TRBJ2-3, with 8 bases that match TRBD1. CDR3 length: 16 amino acids. V was pared by 3 bases and J by 0 bases, with 5 bases of the junction left unmatched. CDR1 is MRHNA and CDR2 is SNTAGT in the germline V gene. The CDR3, as DNA: TGTGCCAGCAGTGAACATCCAGGGGGCAGCACAGATACGCAGTATTTT. Amino acids: CASSEHPGGSTDTQYF.

This sequence joins TRBV13 and TRBJ2-7; D gene unclear. V gave up 5 bases and J gave up 0 bases, with 2 bases separating them. Germline CDR1 reads PRHDT; CDR2 reads FYEKMQ (reference sequence). The CDR3 sequence is 11 residues long. The chain's CDR3 is CASSISYEQYF. The CDR3 region has the DNA TGTGCCAGCAGCATCTCCTACGAGCAGTACTTC.